Shown below are 17 T cell receptor beta chains from a single sample sequenced in a study of identifying expanded T cells in peripheral blood (dated by TCRdb to 2018 to 2020). The protocol used for the library was the immunoSEQ multiplex PCR assay. Not all clones reach the TCRdb copy of this immuneACCESS table, which keeps in-frame sequences only. Checked studies attribute under half of the gap to unresolved V genes and leave the rest unexplained. For this sample there are 95,000 or so clones; more than 75% appear just once. Around 5.6% of the sample goes to the ten largest clones. The sequenced material came from blood. The source is a person aged 18 to 70 in good health.

The table lists this clone with a few counts. The gene calls are TRBV27 and TRBJ1-6; D is undetermined. CDR1 is MNHEY and CDR2 is SMNVEV in the germline V gene (reference sequence). The CDR3 totals 13 residues. The ends were cut back, 6 bases at V and 5 bases at J, with 8 bases in the middle. The CDR3 nucleotides are TGTGCCAGCAGCGAACGGAATAATTCACCCCTCCACTTT. Its translation: CASSERNNSPLHF.

In its sample, this clone was seen once. The chain uses TRBV7-2 and TRBJ2-1; TRBD1 aligns across 8 bases. CDR1 is SGHTA and CDR2 is FQGNSA in the germline V gene. The V and J ends lost 5 bases and 4 bases, in that order; junction bases with no gene match: 7. The CDR3 covers 15 residues. For the CDR3, the DNA is TGTGCCAGCAGCCTCGGACAGGGTGGGTACAATGAGCAGTTCTTC. Amino acids: CASSLGQGGYNEQFF. The full variable domain, its missing parts supplied by reference TRBV7-2 and TRBJ2-1, is GAGVSQSPSNKVTEKGKDVELRCDPISGHTALYWYRQSLGQGLEFLIYFQGNSAPDKSGLPSDRFSAERTGGSVSTLTIQRTQQEDSAVYLCASSLGQGGYNEQFFGPGTRLTVL.

The J gene is TRBJ1-3, the V gene TRBV6-1, with D unclear. Between the trimmed V and J ends, which lost 3 bases and 7 bases, there was a span of 13 bases. The germline V gene has CDR1 MNHNS and CDR2 SASEGT. This CDR3 is 14 amino acids long. Here the CDR3 DNA reads TGTGCCAGCAGTGATGGGGAGGCCCGGAACACCATATATTTT. Its translation is CASSDGEARNTIYF.

J is TRBJ1-5 and V is TRBV5-6; 7 bases match TRBD1. Per the germline V gene, CDR1 is SGHDT and CDR2 is YYEEEE. CDR3 size: 18 residues. The junction had 10 bases not matched to a gene; V was cut back by 1 base and J by 0 bases. This CDR3 is CASSLYPGGRLSNQPQHF. CDR3 coding DNA: TGTGCCAGCAGCTTGTACCCAGGGGGGAGGCTTAGCAATCAGCCCCAGCATTTT.

This chain joins TRBV28 and TRBJ2-5, with D maybe TRBD2 (6 bases). Germline CDR1 and CDR2: MDHEN and SYDVKM. The CDR3 length is 15 residues. V lost 5 bases, J lost 4 bases, and 17 bases lay in between. The CDR3 sequence: CASSPSGLRGETQYF. As DNA, the CDR3 is TGTGCCAGCAGTCCTTCCGGGTTGCGGGGAGAGACCCAGTACTTC. Full variable domain (missing parts from reference TRBV28 and TRBJ2-5): DVKVTQSSRYLVKRTGEKVFLECVQDMDHENMFWYRQDPGLGLRLIYFSYDVKMKEKGDIPEGYSVSREKKERFSLILESASTNQTSMYLCASSPSGLRGETQYFGPGTRLLVL.

This clone came up a few times. The CDR3 is CASSLTAGSLNEQFF. In DNA, the CDR3 is TGTGCCAGCAGCTTAACGGCCGGCAGCCTTAATGAGCAGTTCTTC. The chain uses TRBV11-3 and TRBJ2-1; D not certain. Trimming took off 2 bases at V and 7 bases at J, with 15 bases between the two ends. Germline CDR1 SGHNT, CDR2 YENEEA. There are 15 residues in the CDR3.

V and J are TRBV7-2 and TRBJ1-4, with TRBD1 identical over 10 bases. V was pared by 5 bases and J by 7 bases, with 1 base of the junction left unmatched. The CDR3 totals 13 residues. Germline loops: CDR1 SGHTA, CDR2 FQGNSA. The CDR3, as DNA: TGTGCCAGCAGCCGGGACAGGGGTGAAAAACTGTTTTTT. Encoded protein: CASSRDRGEKLFF.

This clone was seen once. CDR3 in DNA: TGTGCCAGCAGCTTAGTTTTCGTCCCCACCCTGAACACTGAAGCTTTCTTT. Translation gives CASSLVFVPTLNTEAFF. This chain links TRBV7-2 with TRBJ1-1; D gene unclear. Germline CDR1 and CDR2: SGHTA and FQGNSA. Trimming stripped 1 base from V and 0 bases from J, with 15 bases between. The CDR3 contains 17 residues.

This chain connects TRBV2 to TRBJ2-7, with a possible D match to TRBD2 (5 bases). Looked up from germline, CDR1 is SNHLY and CDR2 is FYNNEI. Trimming cost V 5 bases and J 3 bases, with 11 bases left between them. There are 13 residues in the CDR3. The CDR3 is CASSREGVYEQYF. The CDR3 DNA sequence: TGTGCCAGCAGTCGGGAAGGAGTCTACGAGCAGTACTTC.

The chain has TRBV6-1 and TRBJ1-5; D perhaps matches TRBD1 (5 bases). Trimming cost V 2 bases and J 6 bases, with 14 bases left between them. There are 15 residues in the CDR3. Germline V gives CDR1 MNHNS, CDR2 SASEGT. The CDR3, as DNA: TGTGCCAGCAGTGAACAACAGGCCGGGGGTCAGCCCCAGCATTTT. Protein product: CASSEQQAGGQPQHF.

The rearrangement links TRBV18 to TRBJ2-7, with D unclear. The CDR3 is made up of 13 amino acids. Germline CDR1 reads KGHSH; CDR2 reads LQKENI. The V gene lost 6 bases and the J gene lost 3 bases, with 12 bases spanning the gap. In DNA form, the CDR3 reads TGTGCCAGCTCTAAGGTCAGAGACTACGAGCAGTACTTC. Its protein product is CASSKVRDYEQYF.

The chain joins TRBV7-2 to TRBJ1-1; weak D call: TRBD1 (6 bases). This CDR3 spans 15 amino acids. Trimming took off 5 bases at V and 1 base at J, with 14 bases between the two ends. Germline V gene data show CDR1 as SGHTA and CDR2 as FQGNSA. This chain's CDR3 is CASSPRTAQNTEAFF. CDR3 coding DNA: TGTGCCAGCAGCCCAAGGACAGCCCAGAACACTGAAGCTTTCTTT.

The CDR3 DNA reads as TGTGCCAGCAGGGTGGTGGGGGCTAATTCACCCCTCCACTTT. This sequence encodes CASRVVGANSPLHF. The rearrangement uses TRBV27 and TRBJ1-6; TRBD1 might be the D (6 bases). Germline V gene sequence: CDR1 MNHEY, CDR2 SMNVEV (reference sequence). The CDR3 spans 14 residues. V was shortened by 6 bases and J by 6 bases, with 12 bases between the two germline ends.

The chain carries TRBV19 and TRBJ1-1; TRBD1 is a possible D gene (6 bases). The CDR3 is 11 residues long. Trimming stripped 8 bases from V and 8 bases from J, with 12 bases between. Germline lookup yields CDR1 LNHDA and CDR2 SQIVND (reference sequence). The CDR3 DNA is TGTGCCAGTGAGGGGGGGGCGGAAGCTTTCTTT. It is translated as CASEGGAEAFF.

The chain employs TRBV10-2 and TRBJ2-1; 8 bases agree with TRBD1. The CDR3 is 15 residues long. The germline V gene has CDR1 WSHSY and CDR2 SAAADI. V lost 6 bases, J lost 7 bases, and 11 bases stayed unmatched. As DNA, the CDR3 is TGCGCCAGCAGCGGGACAGGAGGCGGGATTAATGAGCAGTTCTTC. Amino acid sequence: CASSGTGGGINEQFF.

The rearrangement uses TRBV15 and TRBJ2-1; 7 bases are shared with TRBD1. The CDR3 covers 16 residues. Germline V gene lookup returns CDR1 LNHNV and CDR2 YYDKDF (reference sequence). J gave up 2 bases and V 0 bases, and 4 bases lay outside the gene matches. The CDR3 region is CATSRDLGTAYNEQFF. The CDR3 DNA sequence: TGTGCCACCAGCAGAGATCTCGGGACAGCCTACAATGAGCAGTTCTTC.

The chain has TRBV30 and TRBJ2-1; D gene uncertain. Per the germline V gene, CDR1 is GTSNPN and CDR2 is SVGIG (reference sequence). The CDR3 spans 13 residues. V lost 4 bases and J 1 base, leaving 8 bases between the germline ends. Here the CDR3 DNA reads TGTGCCTGGAACAGAGCATCCTACAATGAGCAGTTCTTC. It is translated as CAWNRASYNEQFF.